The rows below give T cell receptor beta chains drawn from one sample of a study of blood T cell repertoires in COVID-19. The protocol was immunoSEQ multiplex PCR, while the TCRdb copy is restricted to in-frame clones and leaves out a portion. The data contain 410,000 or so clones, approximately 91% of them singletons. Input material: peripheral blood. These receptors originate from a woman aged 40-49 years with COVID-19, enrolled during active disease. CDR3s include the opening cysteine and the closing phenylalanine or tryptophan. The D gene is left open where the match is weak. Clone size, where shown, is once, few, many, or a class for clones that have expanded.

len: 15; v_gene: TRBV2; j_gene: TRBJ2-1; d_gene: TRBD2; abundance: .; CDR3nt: TGTGCCAGCAGTGAAGGAGGGACTAGCCAGAATGAGCAGTTCTTC; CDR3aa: CASSEGGTSQNEQFF
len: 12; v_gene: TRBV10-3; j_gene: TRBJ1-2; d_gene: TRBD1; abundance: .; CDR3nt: TGTGCCGCGACCACAGGGGAAGGAGGCTACACCTTC; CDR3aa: CAATTGEGGYTF
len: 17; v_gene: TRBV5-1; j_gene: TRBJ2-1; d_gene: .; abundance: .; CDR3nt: TGCGCCAGCAGCTGGGGCCCCAGGGGCCGCTCCTACAATGAGCAGTTCTTC; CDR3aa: CASSWGPRGRSYNEQFF
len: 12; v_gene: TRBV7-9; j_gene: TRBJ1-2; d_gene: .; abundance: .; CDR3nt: TGTGCCAGCAGCTTAACGGGGGATGGCTACACCTTC; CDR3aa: CASSLTGDGYTF
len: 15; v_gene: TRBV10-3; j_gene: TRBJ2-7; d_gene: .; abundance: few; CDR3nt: TGTGCCATCAGTGAACACAGGGAGGGATCCTACGAGCAGTACTTC; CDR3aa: CAISEHREGSYEQYF
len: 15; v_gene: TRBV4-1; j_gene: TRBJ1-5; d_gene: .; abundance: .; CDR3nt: TGCGCCAGCAGCCAGACGAGGGTTGGCAATCAGCCCCAGCATTTT; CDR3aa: CASSQTRVGNQPQHF
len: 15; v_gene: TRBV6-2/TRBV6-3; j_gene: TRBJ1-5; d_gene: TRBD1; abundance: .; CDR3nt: TGTGCCAGCAGTTACGTCGGGACAGCTGATCAGCCCCAGCATTTT; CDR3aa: CASSYVGTADQPQHF
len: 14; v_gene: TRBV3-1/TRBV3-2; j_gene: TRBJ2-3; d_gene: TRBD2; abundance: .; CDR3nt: TGTGCCAGCAGCCCGACTAGCGGGGGAGATACGCAGTATTTT; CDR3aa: CASSPTSGGDTQYF
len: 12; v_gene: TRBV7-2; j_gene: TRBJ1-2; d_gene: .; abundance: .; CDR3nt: TGTGCCAGCAGCTTAGTCAGGGATGGCTACACCTTC; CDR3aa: CASSLVRDGYTF
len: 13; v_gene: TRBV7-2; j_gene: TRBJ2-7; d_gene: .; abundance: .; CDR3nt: TGTGCCAGCAGCTTAGCTGGCGGGCCGGAGCAGTACTTC; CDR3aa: CASSLAGGPEQYF
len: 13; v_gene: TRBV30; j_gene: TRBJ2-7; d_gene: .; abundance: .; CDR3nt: TGTGCCTGGAACCGGGTTCTCCACTACGAGCAGTACTTC; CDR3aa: CAWNRVLHYEQYF
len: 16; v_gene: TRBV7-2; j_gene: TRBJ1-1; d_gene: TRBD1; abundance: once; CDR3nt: TGTGCCAGCAGCTTAGGTAGACAGGGGGGGAACACTGAAGCTTTCTTT; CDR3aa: CASSLGRQGGNTEAFF
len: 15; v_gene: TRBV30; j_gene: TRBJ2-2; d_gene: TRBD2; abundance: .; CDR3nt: TGTGCCTGGAGTCTAGCGGGAGTAAAGAGCGGGGAGCTGTTTTTT; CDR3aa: CAWSLAGVKSGELFF
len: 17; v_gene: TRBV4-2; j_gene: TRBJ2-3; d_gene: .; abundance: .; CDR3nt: TGTGCCAGCAGCCAAGCGGCCGCGGGGGCCCCCACAGATACGCAGTATTTT; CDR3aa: CASSQAAAGAPTDTQYF
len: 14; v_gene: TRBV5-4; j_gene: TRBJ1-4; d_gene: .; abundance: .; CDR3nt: TGTGCCAGCAGCTCATACAGGGTTCGCGAAAAACTGTTTTTT; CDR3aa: CASSSYRVREKLFF
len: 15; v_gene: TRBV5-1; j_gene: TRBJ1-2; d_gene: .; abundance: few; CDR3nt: TGCGCCAGCAGCTTGGACGAACGCGAAGTCCATGGCTACACCTTC; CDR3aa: CASSLDEREVHGYTF
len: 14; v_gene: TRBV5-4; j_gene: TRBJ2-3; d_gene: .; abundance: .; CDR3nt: TGTGCCAGCAGCCCCGGGGGTACGACAGATACGCAGTATTTT; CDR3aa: CASSPGGTTDTQYF
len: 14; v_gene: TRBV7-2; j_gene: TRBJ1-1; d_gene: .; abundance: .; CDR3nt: TGTGCCAGCAGCTTAGGGACACCAAACACTGAAGCTTTCTTT; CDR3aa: CASSLGTPNTEAFF
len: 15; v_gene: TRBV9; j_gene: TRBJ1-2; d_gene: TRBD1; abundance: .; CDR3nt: TGTGCCAGCAGCTTTGACGGACAGGGGACGCGAGGCTACACCTTC; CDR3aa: CASSFDGQGTRGYTF
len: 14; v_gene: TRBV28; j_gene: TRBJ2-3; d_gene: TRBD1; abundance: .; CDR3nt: TGTGCCAGCAGTGGGACAGGGAGCACAGATACGCAGTATTTT; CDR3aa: CASSGTGSTDTQYF
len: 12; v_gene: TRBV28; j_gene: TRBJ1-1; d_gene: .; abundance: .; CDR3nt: TGTGCCAGCAGTTCCGACAGTGTTGAAGCTTTCTTT; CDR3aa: CASSSDSVEAFF
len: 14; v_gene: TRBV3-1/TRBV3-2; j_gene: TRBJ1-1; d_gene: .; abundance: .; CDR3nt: TGTGCCAGCAGCCAGCCAGGGAGGGGTACTGAAGCTTTCTTT; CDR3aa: CASSQPGRGTEAFF
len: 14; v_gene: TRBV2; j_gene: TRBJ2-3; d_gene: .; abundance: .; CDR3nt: TGTGCCAGCAGTGAACAAGGAGGGACAGATACGCAGTATTTT; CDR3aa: CASSEQGGTDTQYF
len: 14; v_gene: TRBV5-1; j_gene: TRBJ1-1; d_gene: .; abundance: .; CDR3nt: TGCGCCAGCAGCGCACAGAAGATGAACACTGAAGCTTTCTTT; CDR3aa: CASSAQKMNTEAFF
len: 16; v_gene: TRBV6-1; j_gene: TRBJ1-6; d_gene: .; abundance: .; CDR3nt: TGTGCCAGCAGTGAAGCGCGAGGCGGTGTCGGGTCACCCCTCCACTTT; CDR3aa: CASSEARGGVGSPLHF
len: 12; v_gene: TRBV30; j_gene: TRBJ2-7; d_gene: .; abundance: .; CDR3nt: TGTGCCTGGGCGGGACAGAACTACGAGCAGTACTTC; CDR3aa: CAWAGQNYEQYF
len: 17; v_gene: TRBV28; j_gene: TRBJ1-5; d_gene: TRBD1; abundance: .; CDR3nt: TGTGCCAGCAGTTTATGGACAGGGGGCGCCCGGAATCAGCCCCAGCATTTT; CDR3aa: CASSLWTGGARNQPQHF
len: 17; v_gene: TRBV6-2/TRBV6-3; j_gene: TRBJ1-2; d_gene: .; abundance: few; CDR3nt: TGTGCCAGCAGTTACTCGAGGTCGGCGGGGGATAACTATGGCTACACCTTC; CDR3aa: CASSYSRSAGDNYGYTF
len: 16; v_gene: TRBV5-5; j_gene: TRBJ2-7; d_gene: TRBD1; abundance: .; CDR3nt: TGTGCCAGCAGCTACTGGATGGGGACAGGGGTTTACGAGCAGTACTTC; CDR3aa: CASSYWMGTGVYEQYF
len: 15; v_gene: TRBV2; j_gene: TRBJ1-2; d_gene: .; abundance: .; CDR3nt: TGTGCCAGCAGTGAGGTTCGCGGCAGGGACTATGGCTACACCTTC; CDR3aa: CASSEVRGRDYGYTF
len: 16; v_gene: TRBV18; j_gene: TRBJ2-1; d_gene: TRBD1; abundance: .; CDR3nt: TGTGCCAGCTCACCAATGGGGACAGGGGTAACTGATGAGCAGTTCTTC; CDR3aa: CASSPMGTGVTDEQFF
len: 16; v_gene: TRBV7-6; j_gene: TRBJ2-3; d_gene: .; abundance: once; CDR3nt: TGTGCCAGCAGCTTAACTGCCTCAATTAGTACAGATACGCAGTATTTT; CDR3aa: CASSLTASISTDTQYF
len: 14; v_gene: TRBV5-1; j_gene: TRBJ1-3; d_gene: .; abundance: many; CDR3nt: TGCGCCAGCACCCCGGGTGGCTCTGGAAACACCATATATTTT; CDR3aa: CASTPGGSGNTIYF
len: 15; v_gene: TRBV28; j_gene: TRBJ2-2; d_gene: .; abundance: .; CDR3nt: TGTGCCACCCCCAAGAGCGCGGGACCCACCGGGGAGCTGTTTTTT; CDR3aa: CATPKSAGPTGELFF
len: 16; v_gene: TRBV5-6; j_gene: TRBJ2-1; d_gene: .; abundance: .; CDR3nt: TGTGCCAGCAGCCTTGTTGGCGGAGGGTCCTACAATGAGCAGTTCTTC; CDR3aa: CASSLVGGGSYNEQFF
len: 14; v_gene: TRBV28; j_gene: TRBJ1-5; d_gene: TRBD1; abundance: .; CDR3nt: TGTGCCAGCAGGGAGGGACAGGATCATCAGCCCCAGCATTTT; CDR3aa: CASREGQDHQPQHF
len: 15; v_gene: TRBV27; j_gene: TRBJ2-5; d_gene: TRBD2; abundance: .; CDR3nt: TGTGCCAGCAGTTTCCTAGCGGGATTCCAAGAGACCCAGTACTTC; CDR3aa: CASSFLAGFQETQYF
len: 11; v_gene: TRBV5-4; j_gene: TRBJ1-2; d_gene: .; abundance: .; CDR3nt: TGTGCCAGCAGCTCGACCGGGACTGACACCTTC; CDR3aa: CASSSTGTDTF
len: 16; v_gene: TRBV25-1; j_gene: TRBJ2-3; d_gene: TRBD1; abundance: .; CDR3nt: TGTGCCAGCAGTGACAAAGGGGGCTGGGACACAGATACGCAGTATTTT; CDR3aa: CASSDKGGWDTDTQYF
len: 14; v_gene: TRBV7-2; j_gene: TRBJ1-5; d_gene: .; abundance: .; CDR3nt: TGTGCCAGCAGCTCCCAGGGGAGCAATCAGCCCCAGCATTTT; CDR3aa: CASSSQGSNQPQHF
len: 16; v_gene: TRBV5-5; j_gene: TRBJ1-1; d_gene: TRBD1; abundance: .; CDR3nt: TGTGCCAGCAGCTTGAGAGGGGGCACGTTAAACACTGAAGCTTTCTTT; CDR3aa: CASSLRGGTLNTEAFF